Sequencing of this T cell receptor beta chain was carried out in a study of technical replicates of blood from a handful of donors. In its sample, this clone was seen a few times. Trimming pared 6 bases from V and 3 bases from J, leaving 9 bases between. The CDR3 has 12 residues. In germline, CDR1 is MNHEY, CDR2 SMNVEV (reference sequence). Data came from immunoSEQ multiplex PCR; TCRdb stores just in-frame clones and leaves some out. The sample yields more than 65,000 clones, roughly 77% seen once. This chain links TRBV27 with TRBJ2-7, with TRBD2 as a possible D gene (5 bases). The sequence derives from a human donor in good health. Some clones in this sample may be carry-over from other donors' samples. Sequenced material: PBMCs. CDR3 residues: CASSRTRYEQYF. The CDR3 DNA is TGTGCCAGCAGCCGGACTCGCTACGAGCAGTACTTC.